This T cell receptor beta chain was sequenced in a study of blood T cell repertoires in COVID-19. Study-level information: Italy, Spain and the United States were the sources of the convalescent and acute COVID-19 samples. The analysed material was cDNA or gDNA that came from T cells, B-cell-depleted T cells, or PBMCs.

As originally analysed: Amplification of reference gene primers was used by the study to estimate nucleated cell counts. Libraries were prepared by immunoSEQ multiplex PCR; TCRdb keeps only in-frame clonotypes and omits some of them. V, J and clone size derive from that table, while D and trimming were established from the DNA sequence. The sample holds roughly 180,000 clones, approximately 87% seen once. This receptor was taken from a man between 65 and 80 years old with active or convalescent COVID-19. The sequenced material came from peripheral blood.

The CDR3 DNA is TGTGCCAGCAGTTACTCGACAGGGGGTATTTACGAGCAGTACTTC. It translates to CASSYSTGGIYEQYF. The chain joins TRBV6-5 to TRBJ2-7; TRBD1 matches at 9 bases. Germline loops: CDR1 MNHEY, CDR2 SVGAGI. The CDR3 consists of 15 residues. V was clipped by 0 bases and J by 4 bases; unmatched bases: 4.